This T cell receptor (beta chain) came from a study of shared clonotypes between healthy human individuals. Whole-study context: A couple of female and three male donors aged 18 to 49 were enrolled.

Per sorted-subset replicate PCR, input was around 200 ng DNA, representing 30,000 or so T cell genomes. Assay: immunoSEQ multiplex PCR; the TCRdb copy retains only in-frame clones and omits some. The table includes millions of clones, roughly 96% detected once. Donors, healthy HIV-negative adults, lacked recent acute infections or vaccinations. After removal of 6 bases from V and 4 bases from J, the junction contained 6 bases not matched to a gene. The CDR3 runs to 14 residues. The germline V gene encodes CDR1 WSHSY and CDR2 SAAADI. This chain uses TRBV10-2 with TRBJ1-5, with 7 bases aligning to TRBD1. The source of this sequence is a man aged 18 to 29 in good health. Material for sequencing was naive CD4+ T cells sorted from blood. Described subset: CD45RA+ positively selected. In DNA form, the CDR3 reads TGCGCCAGCAGGGGACAGCTGTCGAATCAGCCCCAGCATTTT. It codes for CASRGQLSNQPQHF.